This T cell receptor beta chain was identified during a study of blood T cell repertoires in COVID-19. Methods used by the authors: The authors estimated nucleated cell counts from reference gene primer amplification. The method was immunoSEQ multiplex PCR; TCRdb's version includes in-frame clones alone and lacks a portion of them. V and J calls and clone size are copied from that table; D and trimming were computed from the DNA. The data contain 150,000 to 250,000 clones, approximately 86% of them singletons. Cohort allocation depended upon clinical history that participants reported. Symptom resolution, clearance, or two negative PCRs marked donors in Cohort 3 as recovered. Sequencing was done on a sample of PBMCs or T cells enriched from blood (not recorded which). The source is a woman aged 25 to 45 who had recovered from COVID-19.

This CDR3 is CASSLSPGWVSEAFF. For the CDR3, the DNA is TGTGCCAGCAGCTTATCGCCAGGGTGGGTATCTGAAGCTTTCTTT. The gene calls are TRBV11-2 and TRBJ1-1; D might be TRBD1 (5 bases). Germline CDR1 reads SGHAT; CDR2 reads FQNNGV. There are 15 residues in the CDR3. V was shortened by 2 bases and J by 6 bases, with 16 bases between the two germline ends.